Included here is one TCR beta chain sequence, with context. Its target is not known. A junction end diverges from the germline sequence, so it may reflect a read error. This record belongs to a study of blood T cells in healthy people across ages. Study-level findings and limits: Roughly linear declines in TCR beta diversity per million T cells occurred with age. No conclusive comparison of naive versus antigen-experienced cells was possible with unsorted PBMCs.

Germline lookup yields CDR1 SGDLS and CDR2 YYNGEE. This CDR3 comprises 13 residues. A second roughly 6 to 12 cycle PCR used barcoded and J-beta primers. Using its own MiXCR run on the 5' RACE reads, TCRdb lists one record per CDR3 protein. Here the sample spans about 1 million distinct CDR3 sequences, 45% being singletons. Peripheral blood samples of roughly 9.9 milliliters were drawn from each donor. V and J are TRBV9 and TRBJ1-1, with D tentatively TRBD1 (6 bases). Sequenced: blood. This receptor was obtained from a woman aged 55-70 years in good health. The CDR3 DNA follows: TGTGCCAGCTCGCAGTCCGGGGACACTGGAGCTTTCTTT. This sequence encodes CASSQSGDTGAFF.